One sample yielded the 27 T cell receptor beta chains listed below, sequenced in a study of T cell repertoires in cytomegalovirus infection. TCRdb reprocessed the reads via MiXCR and lists one record per CDR3 protein. The sample holds approximately 43,000 distinct CDR3 sequences, more than 20% seen once. Their specific antigens are unknown. The sample was PBMCs, sequenced either directly or after in vitro stimulation (not recorded which). The origin of the receptors is a human donor in good health (CMV status not recorded). Some clones in this sample may be carry-over from other donors' samples.

This chain connects TRBV19 to TRBJ1-1; unclear D gene. The V gene lost 3 bases and the J gene lost 1 base, with 9 bases spanning the gap. The CDR3 contains 14 residues. Per germline, CDR1 LNHDA and CDR2 SQIVND (reference sequence). CDR3 DNA: TGTGCCAGTAGTATCCGGGTTGGGAACACTGAAGCTTTCTTT. Translated, it gives CASSIRVGNTEAFF.

On this clonotype itself: Since a much larger clone is just one base distant, this may be a read error. V usage is TRBV7-4 and J usage is TRBJ2-3; no clear D gene. V shed 1 base and J shed 0 bases, with 5 bases lying between them. Germline lookup yields CDR1 SGHVT and CDR2 SQSDAQ. The CDR3 is made up of 14 amino acids. The CDR3 loop reads CASSLGWSTDTQYF. CDR3 sequence (DNA): TGTGCCAGCAGCTTAGGATGGAGCACAGATACGCAGTATTTT.

In this sample, this clonotype turned up many times. The rearrangement joins TRBV7-8 to TRBJ1-2, with 7 bases matching TRBD1. The germline V gene has CDR1 SGHVS and CDR2 FQNEAQ. The ends lost 5 bases at V and 4 bases at J; junction bases unmatched: 7. CDR3 length: 14 amino acids. The CDR3 is CASSPGQTTYGYTF. The CDR3 coding sequence is TGTGCCAGCAGCCCGGGACAGACCACCTATGGCTACACCTTC.

The chain couples TRBV7-9 to TRBJ2-7; TRBD2 matches at 8 bases. CDR1 is SEHNR, CDR2 FQNEAQ, per germline (reference sequence). V lost 5 bases to trimming and J lost 6 bases; unmatched junction nucleotides: 9. The CDR3 sequence is 14 residues long. The CDR3 DNA is TGTGCCAGCAGCCGGACGGGGGGGCTCCGCGAGCAGTACTTC. It translates to CASSRTGGLREQYF. The full variable domain, its missing parts supplied by reference TRBV7-9 and TRBJ2-7, is DTGVSQNPRHKITKRGQNVTFRCDPISEHNRLYWYRQTLGQGPEFLTYFQNEAQLEKSRLLSDRFSAERPKGSFSTLEIQRTEQGDSAMYLCASSRTGGLREQYFGPGTRLTVT.

This clonotype was found a few times. The chain recombines TRBV11-2 with TRBJ1-2, with D hard to call. Per the germline V gene, CDR1 is SGHAT and CDR2 is FQNNGV. The V end was cut by 5 bases, the J end by 4 bases, with 11 bases between. The CDR3 totals 13 residues. In DNA, the CDR3 is TGTGCCAGCAGCCCCGATCTGCCCTATGGCTACACCTTC. Translation gives CASSPDLPYGYTF.

This clonotype was detected ten times or more. The CDR3 loop is CASSSRAGDEKLFF. CDR3 DNA: TGTGCCAGCAGCTCCCGGGCTGGGGATGAAAAACTGTTTTTT. The chain links TRBV7-2 to TRBJ1-4; D is undetermined. The CDR3 has 14 amino acids. V lost 4 bases and J 6 bases, leaving 12 bases between the germline ends. Germline lookup yields CDR1 SGHTA and CDR2 FQGNSA. Full variable domain (outside the CDR3, taken from reference TRBV7-2 and TRBJ1-4): GAGVSQSPSNKVTEKGKDVELRCDPISGHTALYWYRQSLGQGLEFLIYFQGNSAPDKSGLPSDRFSAERTGGSVSTLTIQRTQQEDSAVYLCASSSRAGDEKLFFGSGTQLSVL.

The chain employs TRBV12-3 or TRBV12-4 and TRBJ2-3; D not resolved. V was clipped by 6 bases and J by 5 bases, with 12 bases between them. CDR3 length: 13 amino acids. CDR3 DNA: TGTGCCAGCAGCAACCCAGGACGAGATACGCAGTATTTT. Residues: CASSNPGRDTQYF.

This clonotype occurred a few times. V is TRBV11-2 and J is TRBJ2-1; the D is unclear. The CDR3 runs 10 residues. CDR1 SGHAT and CDR2 FQNNGV come from the germline V gene. V shed 0 bases and J shed 9 bases, with 0 bases lying between them. The CDR3 spells CASSLDEQFF. The DNA of the CDR3 is TGTGCCAGCAGCTTAGATGAGCAGTTCTTC.

This clonotype was picked up many times. J is TRBJ2-3 and V is TRBV7-9; 10 bases map to TRBD2. J was trimmed by 3 bases and V by 3 bases; bases with no gene match: 6. The CDR3 is made up of 16 amino acids. CDR1 is SEHNR, CDR2 FQNEAQ, per germline (reference sequence). In DNA, the CDR3 is TGTGCCAGCAGCTTCCTCTCGACTAGCGGGACAGATACGCAGTATTTT. Its translation: CASSFLSTSGTDTQYF.

This clonotype was observed at least ten times. V and J are TRBV6-5 and TRBJ1-1; D not resolved. Trimming took off 0 bases at V and 5 bases at J, with 7 bases between the two ends. The CDR3 runs 13 residues. Germline V gene sequence: CDR1 MNHEY, CDR2 SVGAGI. DNA for the CDR3: TGTGCCAGCAGTTACTCTCGGCCAACTGAAGCTTTCTTT. It yields the protein CASSYSRPTEAFF.

This chain links TRBV12-3 or TRBV12-4 with TRBJ1-3; D possibly corresponds to TRBD1 (5 bases). The CDR3 has 14 residues. V was cut by 5 bases and J by 1 base, with 9 bases left in between. The CDR3 coding sequence is TGTGCCAGCAGTAGAGGGGAATCTGGAAACACCATATATTTT. Its protein is CASSRGESGNTIYF.

The chain links TRBV7-2 to TRBJ1-5; D is possibly TRBD1 (5 bases). V lost 5 bases to trimming and J lost 1 base, with 12 bases between them. The germline V gene encodes CDR1 SGHTA and CDR2 FQGNSA. This CDR3 region has 15 residues. The CDR3 protein is CASSTTGTSNQPQHF. The CDR3 coding sequence is TGTGCCAGCAGCACCACCGGGACGAGCAATCAGCCCCAGCATTTT.

This clonotype occurred many times. The CDR3 coding sequence is TGCGCCAGCAGTGAGTTCGGGCTCACAGATACGCAGTATTTT. It yields the protein CASSEFGLTDTQYF. The V and J genes are TRBV10-2 and TRBJ2-3; no definite D call. With 1 base removed from V and 2 bases from J, the gap between germline ends came to 7 bases. Germline values: CDR1 WSHSY, CDR2 SAAADI. The CDR3 loop spans 14 amino acids.

The CDR3 spells CASSGDRGKTQYF. The CDR3, as DNA: TGTGCCAGCAGTGGCGACAGGGGAAAGACCCAGTACTTC. J is TRBJ2-5 and V is TRBV2; 8 nucleotides line up with TRBD1. This CDR3 comprises 13 residues. With 4 bases clipped from V and 6 bases from J, the junction kept 4 bases outside the gene matches. Germline values: CDR1 SNHLY, CDR2 FYNNEI.

This clonotype was recorded many times. This rearrangement joins TRBV7-8 to TRBJ2-7; TRBD1 agrees at 8 bases. This CDR3 contains 14 residues. J was trimmed by 1 base and V by 8 bases; bases with no gene match: 7. Germline values: CDR1 SGHVS, CDR2 FQNEAQ. The CDR3 DNA sequence: TGTGCCAGCGGACAGGGTAGTCGATCCTACGAGCAGTACTTC. This sequence encodes CASGQGSRSYEQYF.

A remark on this clonotype: At one boundary the junction diverges from the germline segment, which might be a read error. The chain carries TRBV7-8 and TRBJ1-1; D remains ambiguous. Per the germline V gene, CDR1 is SGHVS and CDR2 is FQNEAQ. The CDR3 is 14 residues long. CDR3 in amino acids: CASSLVMGNTEDCF. The CDR3, as DNA: TGTGCCAGCAGCTTAGTTATGGGGAACACTGAAGATTGCTTT.

The chain joins TRBV27 to TRBJ1-2; D may be TRBD1 (5 bases). V was clipped by 5 bases and J by 1 base, with 14 bases between them. The CDR3 extends over 15 amino acids. The germline gives CDR1 MNHEY, CDR2 SMNVEV (reference sequence). DNA of the CDR3: TGTGCCAGCAGTCCCTGGGAAGGGGATAACTATGGCTACACCTTC. Its translation is CASSPWEGDNYGYTF.

This clonotype was picked up many times. V usage is TRBV7-6 and J usage is TRBJ2-1, with TRBD2 matching over 9 bases. CDR1 SGHVS and CDR2 FNYEAQ come from the germline V gene. This CDR3 has 16 amino acids. With 5 bases clipped from V and 8 bases from J, the junction kept 13 bases outside the gene matches. The CDR3 is CASSTPVAGGMDEQFF. CDR3 nucleotide sequence: TGTGCCAGCAGCACCCCGGTGGCGGGAGGGATGGATGAGCAGTTCTTC.

Concerning this clonotype itself: Given a much more abundant clone one base away, this may be a read error. V and J are TRBV10-3 and TRBJ2-7; 7 bases line up with TRBD2. The CDR3 contains 17 residues. Germline V gives CDR1 ENHRY, CDR2 SYGVKD. Trimming at V came to 2 bases and at J to 7 bases, leaving 17 bases not matched to a gene. The CDR3 region is CAISERAGGSSYNEQYF. For the CDR3, the DNA is TGTGCCATCAGTGAGAGGGCGGGCGGGAGCTCCTACAATGAGCAGTACTTC.

This clonotype has a handful of counts. The chain combines TRBV7-9 with TRBJ2-3; a weak D match, TRBD1 (6 bases). Germline V gene data show CDR1 as SEHNR and CDR2 as FQNEAQ (reference sequence). The V and J ends lost 4 bases and 5 bases respectively, with 13 bases between them. This CDR3 spans 14 amino acids. The CDR3 DNA is TGTGCCAGCAGCTACTTGGGGGCCGGAGATACGCAGTATTTT. Protein product: CASSYLGAGDTQYF.

This clonotype was counted many times. The chain carries TRBV7-9 and TRBJ2-1, with a weak D call TRBD2 (5 bases). The CDR3 runs to 14 residues. Germline V gene lookup returns CDR1 SEHNR and CDR2 FQNEAQ (reference sequence). Deletions cut 5 bases from V and 5 bases from J, with 13 bases between. The CDR3 DNA reads TGTGCCAGCAGCAGAGGGAATGGTGACAATGAGCAGTTCTTC. Its translation: CASSRGNGDNEQFF.

The J gene is TRBJ2-2, the V gene TRBV5-6, with unresolved D. CDR3 length: 13 residues. The V gene lost 1 base and the J gene lost 7 bases, with 8 bases spanning the gap. Germline V lookup: CDR1 SGHDT, CDR2 YYEEEE. The CDR3 loop reads CASSLLGIGELFF. The DNA of the CDR3 is TGTGCCAGCAGCTTGTTAGGGATCGGGGAGCTGTTTTTT.

V gene TRBV5-3 combines with J gene TRBJ2-2; 8 positions match TRBD1. TRBV5-3 is classed as an ORF, of uncertain function. This CDR3 comprises 15 residues. After removal of 8 bases from V and 7 bases from J, the junction contained 13 bases not matched to a gene. The chain's CDR3 is CASSSRTGSGGELFF. The CDR3 bases are TGTGCCAGCAGCAGCCGGACAGGGTCAGGCGGGGAGCTGTTTTTT.

This clonotype appeared many times. The chain joins TRBV7-8 to TRBJ2-5; TRBD2 is a possible D gene (6 bases). CDR3 size: 17 residues. Germline values: CDR1 SGHVS, CDR2 FQNEAQ. V was pared by 6 bases and J by 3 bases, with 23 bases between. The CDR3 sequence is CASRLIVSGRGKETQYF. The CDR3 nucleotides are TGTGCCAGCAGACTAATCGTGTCCGGACGGGGGAAAGAGACCCAGTACTTC.

The sample holds a few counts of this clonotype. The V call is TRBV4-3, the J call TRBJ2-1; 7 bases fit TRBD2. The CDR3 length is 15 residues. Germline CDR1 is LGHNA and CDR2 is YSLEER. V lost 0 bases and J lost 8; bases outside the gene matches: 7. The CDR3 sequence: CASSQDQAGWDEQFF. The CDR3, as DNA: TGCGCCAGCAGCCAAGACCAAGCGGGGTGGGATGAGCAGTTCTTC.

This chain connects TRBV27 to TRBJ2-7, with TRBD2 matching over 11 bases. The trim removed 10 bases at V and 3 bases at J, leaving 5 bases unmatched. Germline loops: CDR1 MNHEY, CDR2 SMNVEV (reference sequence). The CDR3 spans 13 residues. This chain's CDR3 is CATSSGGFYEQYF. The CDR3 DNA is TGTGCCACCTCTAGCGGGGGGTTCTACGAGCAGTACTTC.

This chain joins TRBV7-9 and TRBJ2-7; TRBD2 might be the D (5 bases). The V end lost 4 bases, the J end lost 0 bases, and 10 bases lay between the germline ends. The CDR3 is 14 residues long. CDR1 SEHNR and CDR2 FQNEAQ come from the germline V gene (reference sequence). The CDR3 DNA follows: TGTGCCAGCAGCTACCAAGGGAGCTCCTACGAGCAGTACTTC. Protein product: CASSYQGSSYEQYF.